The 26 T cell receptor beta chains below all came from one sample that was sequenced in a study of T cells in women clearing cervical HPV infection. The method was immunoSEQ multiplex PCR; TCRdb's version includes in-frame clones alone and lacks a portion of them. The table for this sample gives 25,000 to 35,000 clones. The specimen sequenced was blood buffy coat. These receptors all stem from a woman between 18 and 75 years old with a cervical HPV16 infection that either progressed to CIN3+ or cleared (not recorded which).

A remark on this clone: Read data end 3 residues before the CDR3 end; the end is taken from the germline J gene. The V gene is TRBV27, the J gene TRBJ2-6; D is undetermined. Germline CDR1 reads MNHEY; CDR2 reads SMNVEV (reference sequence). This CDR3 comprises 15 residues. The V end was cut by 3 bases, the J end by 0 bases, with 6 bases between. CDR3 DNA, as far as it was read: TGTGCCAGCAGTTTCCAGGTCTCTGGGGCCAACGTC. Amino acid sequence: CASSFQVSGANV. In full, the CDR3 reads CASSFQVSGANVLTF.

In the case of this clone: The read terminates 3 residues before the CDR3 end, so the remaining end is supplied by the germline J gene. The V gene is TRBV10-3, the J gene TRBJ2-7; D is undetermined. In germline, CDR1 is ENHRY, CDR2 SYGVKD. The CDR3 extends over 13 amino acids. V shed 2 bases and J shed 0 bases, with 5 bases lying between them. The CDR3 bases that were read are TGTGCCATCAGTGAGGAGCCCTCCTACGAG. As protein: CAISEEPSYE. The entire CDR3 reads CAISEEPSYEQYF.

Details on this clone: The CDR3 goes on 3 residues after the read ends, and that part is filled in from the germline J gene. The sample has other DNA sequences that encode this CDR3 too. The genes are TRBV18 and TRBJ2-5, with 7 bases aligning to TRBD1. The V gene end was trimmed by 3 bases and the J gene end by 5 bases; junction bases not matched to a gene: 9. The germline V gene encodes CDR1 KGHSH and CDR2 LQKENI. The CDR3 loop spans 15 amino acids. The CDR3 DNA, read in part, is TGTGCCAGCTCACCTCGGCAGGGGGTACAGGAGACC. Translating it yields CASSPRQGVQET. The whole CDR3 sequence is CASSPRQGVQETQYF.

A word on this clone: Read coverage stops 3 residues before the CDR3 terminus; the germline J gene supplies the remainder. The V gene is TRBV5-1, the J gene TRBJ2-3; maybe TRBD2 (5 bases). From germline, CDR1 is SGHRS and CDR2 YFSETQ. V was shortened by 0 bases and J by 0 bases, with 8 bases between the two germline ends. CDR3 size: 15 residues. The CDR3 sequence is CASSLVRTSTDTQYF. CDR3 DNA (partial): TGCGCCAGCAGCTTGGTTCGGACTAGCACAGATACG. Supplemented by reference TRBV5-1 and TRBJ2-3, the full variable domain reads KAGVTQTPRYLIKTRGQQVTLSCSPISGHRSVSWYQQTPGQGLQFLFEYFSETQRNKGNFPGRFSGRQFSNSRSEMNVSTLELGDSALYLCASSLVRTSTDTQYFGPGTRLTVL.

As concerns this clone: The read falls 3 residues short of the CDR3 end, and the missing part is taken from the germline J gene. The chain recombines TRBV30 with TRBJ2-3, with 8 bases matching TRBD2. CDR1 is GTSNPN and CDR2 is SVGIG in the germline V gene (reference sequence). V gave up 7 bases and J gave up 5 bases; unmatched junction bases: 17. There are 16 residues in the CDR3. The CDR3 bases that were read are TGTGCCTCCGCAGCGGGGGAGCCGGTCTCGGGAGATACG. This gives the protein CASAAGEPVSGDT. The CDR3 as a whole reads CASAAGEPVSGDTQYF.

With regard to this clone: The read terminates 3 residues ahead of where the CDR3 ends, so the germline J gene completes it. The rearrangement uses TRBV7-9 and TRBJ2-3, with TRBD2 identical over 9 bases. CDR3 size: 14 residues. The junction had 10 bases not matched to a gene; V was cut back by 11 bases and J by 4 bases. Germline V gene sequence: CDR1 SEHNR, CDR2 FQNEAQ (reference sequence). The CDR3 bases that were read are TGTGCCCTTGCCCGACTAGCGGCCCCAGATACG. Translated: CALARLAAPDT. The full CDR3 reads CALARLAAPDTQYF.

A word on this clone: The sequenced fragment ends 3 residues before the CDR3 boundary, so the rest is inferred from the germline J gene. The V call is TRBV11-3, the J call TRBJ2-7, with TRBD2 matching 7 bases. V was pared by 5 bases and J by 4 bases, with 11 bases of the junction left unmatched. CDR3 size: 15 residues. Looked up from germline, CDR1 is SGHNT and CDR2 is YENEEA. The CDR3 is CASSTNYSGSYEQYF. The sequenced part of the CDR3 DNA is TGTGCCAGCAGCACCAACTATAGCGGGTCTTACGAG.

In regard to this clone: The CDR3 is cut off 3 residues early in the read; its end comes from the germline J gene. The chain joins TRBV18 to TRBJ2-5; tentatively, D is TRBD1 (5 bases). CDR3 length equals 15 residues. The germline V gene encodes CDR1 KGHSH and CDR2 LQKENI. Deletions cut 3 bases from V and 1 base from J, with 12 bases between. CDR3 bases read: TGTGCCAGCTCACCCAGGTCAGGGATCCAAGAGACC. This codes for CASSPRSGIQET. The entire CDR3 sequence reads CASSPRSGIQETQYF.

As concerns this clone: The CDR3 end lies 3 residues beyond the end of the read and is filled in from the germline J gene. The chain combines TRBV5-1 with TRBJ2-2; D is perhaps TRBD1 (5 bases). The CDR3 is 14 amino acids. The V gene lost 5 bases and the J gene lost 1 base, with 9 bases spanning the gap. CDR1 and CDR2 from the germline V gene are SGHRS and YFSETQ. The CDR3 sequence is CASSFQGNTGELFF. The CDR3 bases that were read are TGCGCCAGCAGTTTTCAGGGGAACACCGGGGAG.

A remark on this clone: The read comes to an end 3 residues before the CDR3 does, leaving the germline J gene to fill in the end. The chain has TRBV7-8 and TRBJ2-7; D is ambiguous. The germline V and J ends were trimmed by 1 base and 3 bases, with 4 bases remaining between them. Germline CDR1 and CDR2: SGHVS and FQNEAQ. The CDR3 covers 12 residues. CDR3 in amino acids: CASSLVNYEQYF. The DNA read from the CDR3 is TGTGCCAGCAGCTTAGTAAACTACGAG.

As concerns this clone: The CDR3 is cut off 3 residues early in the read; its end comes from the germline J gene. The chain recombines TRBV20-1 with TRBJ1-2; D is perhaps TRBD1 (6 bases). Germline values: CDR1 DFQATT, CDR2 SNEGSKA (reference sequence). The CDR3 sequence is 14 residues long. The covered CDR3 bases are TGCAGTGCTAGGACTAGCGGGGGGGCAAACATC. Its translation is CSARTSGGANI. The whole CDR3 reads CSARTSGGANIYTF.

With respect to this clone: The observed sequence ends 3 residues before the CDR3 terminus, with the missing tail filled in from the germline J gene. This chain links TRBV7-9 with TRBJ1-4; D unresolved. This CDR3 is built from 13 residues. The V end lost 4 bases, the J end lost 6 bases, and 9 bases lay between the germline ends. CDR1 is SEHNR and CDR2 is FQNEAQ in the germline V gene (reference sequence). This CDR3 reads CASSSNLDEKLFF. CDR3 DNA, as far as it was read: TGTGCCAGCAGCTCCAACTTGGATGAAAAA.

CDR3 bases read: TGTGCCAGTAGTATTCGAGTTGTGACTCCCTATGGC. This translates into CASSIRVVTPYG. Given in full, the CDR3 is CASSIRVVTPYGYTF. The V call is TRBV19, the J call TRBJ1-2; no clear D. Sequencing ends 3 residues short of the CDR3 end; the germline J gene provides the rest. CDR1 is LNHDA and CDR2 is SQIVND in the germline V gene (reference sequence). V dropped 3 bases and J dropped 4 bases, with 15 bases sitting between them. The CDR3 spans 15 residues.

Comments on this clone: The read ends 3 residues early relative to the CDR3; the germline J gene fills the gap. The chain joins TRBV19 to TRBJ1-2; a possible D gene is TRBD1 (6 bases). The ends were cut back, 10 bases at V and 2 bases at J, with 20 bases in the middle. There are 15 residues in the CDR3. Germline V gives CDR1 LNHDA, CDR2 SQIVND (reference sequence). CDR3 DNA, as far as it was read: TGTGCCACTTCTACCGGGACACTCCTGAACTATGGC. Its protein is CATSTGTLLNYG. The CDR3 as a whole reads CATSTGTLLNYGYTF.

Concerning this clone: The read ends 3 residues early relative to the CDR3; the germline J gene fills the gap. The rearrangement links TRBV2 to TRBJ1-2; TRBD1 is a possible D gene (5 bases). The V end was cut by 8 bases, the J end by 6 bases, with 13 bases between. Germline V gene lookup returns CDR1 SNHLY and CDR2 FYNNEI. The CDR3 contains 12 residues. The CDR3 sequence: CASGLGGNGYTF. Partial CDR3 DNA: TGTGCCAGCGGCCTGGGGGGGAATGGC.

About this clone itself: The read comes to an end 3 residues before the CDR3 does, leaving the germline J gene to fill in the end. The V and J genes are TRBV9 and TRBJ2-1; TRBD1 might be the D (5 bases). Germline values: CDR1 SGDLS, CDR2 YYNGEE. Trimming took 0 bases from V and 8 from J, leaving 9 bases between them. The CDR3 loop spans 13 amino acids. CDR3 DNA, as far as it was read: TGTGCCAGCAGCGTAGACAGGTTCGATGAG. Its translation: CASSVDRFDE. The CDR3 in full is CASSVDRFDEQFF.

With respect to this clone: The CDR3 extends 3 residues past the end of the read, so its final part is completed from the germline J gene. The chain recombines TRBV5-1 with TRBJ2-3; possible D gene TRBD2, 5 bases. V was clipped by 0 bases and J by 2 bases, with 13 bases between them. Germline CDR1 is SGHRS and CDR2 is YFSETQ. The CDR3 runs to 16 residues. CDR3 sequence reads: CASSLAGFGDTDTQYF. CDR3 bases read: TGCGCCAGCAGCTTGGCTGGGTTCGGGGACACAGATACG.

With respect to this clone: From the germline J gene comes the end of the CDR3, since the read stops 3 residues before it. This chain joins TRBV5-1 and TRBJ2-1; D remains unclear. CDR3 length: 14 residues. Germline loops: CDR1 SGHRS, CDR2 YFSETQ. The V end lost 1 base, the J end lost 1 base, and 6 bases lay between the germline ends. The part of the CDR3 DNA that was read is TGCGCCAGCAGCTTGCAAAGGTCCTACAATGAG. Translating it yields CASSLQRSYNE. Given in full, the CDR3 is CASSLQRSYNEQFF.

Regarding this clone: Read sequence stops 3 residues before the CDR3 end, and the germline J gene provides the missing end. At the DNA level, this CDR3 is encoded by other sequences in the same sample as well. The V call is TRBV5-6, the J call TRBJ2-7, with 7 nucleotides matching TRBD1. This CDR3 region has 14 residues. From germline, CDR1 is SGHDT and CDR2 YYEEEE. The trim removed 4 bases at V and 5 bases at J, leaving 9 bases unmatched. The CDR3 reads CASSLRQGSHEQYF. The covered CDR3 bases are TGTGCCAGCAGCCTTAGACAGGGTTCTCACGAG.

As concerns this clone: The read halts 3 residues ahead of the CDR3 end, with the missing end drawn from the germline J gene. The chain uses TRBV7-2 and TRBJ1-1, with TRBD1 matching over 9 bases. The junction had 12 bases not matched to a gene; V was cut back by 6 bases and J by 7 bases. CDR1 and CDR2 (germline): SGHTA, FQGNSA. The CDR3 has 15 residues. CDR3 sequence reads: CASRILGQGTIEAFF. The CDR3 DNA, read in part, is TGTGCCAGCAGAATACTGGGACAGGGCACAATTGAA.

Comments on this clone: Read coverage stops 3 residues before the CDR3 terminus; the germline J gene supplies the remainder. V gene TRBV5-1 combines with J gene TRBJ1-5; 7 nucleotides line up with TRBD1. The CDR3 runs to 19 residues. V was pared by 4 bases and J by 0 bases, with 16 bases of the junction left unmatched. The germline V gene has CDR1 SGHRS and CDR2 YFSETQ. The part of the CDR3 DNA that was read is TGCGCCAGCAGCGCCCAGGACCGGGACAGCGACTATAGCAATCAGCCC. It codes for CASSAQDRDSDYSNQP. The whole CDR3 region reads CASSAQDRDSDYSNQPQHF.

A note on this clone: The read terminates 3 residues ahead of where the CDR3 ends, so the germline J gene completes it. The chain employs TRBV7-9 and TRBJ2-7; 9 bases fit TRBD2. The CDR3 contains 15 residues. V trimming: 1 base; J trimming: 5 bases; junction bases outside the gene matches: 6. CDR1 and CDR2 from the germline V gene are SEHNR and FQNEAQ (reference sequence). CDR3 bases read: TGTGCCAGCAGCTTAGAGGGCGGGAGGGTCCACGAG. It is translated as CASSLEGGRVHE. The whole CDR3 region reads CASSLEGGRVHEQYF. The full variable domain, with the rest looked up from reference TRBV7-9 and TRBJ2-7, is DTGVSQNPRHKITKRGQNVTFRCDPISEHNRLYWYRQTLGQGPEFLTYFQNEAQLEKSRLLSDRFSAERPKGSFSTLEIQRTEQGDSAMYLCASSLEGGRVHEQYFGPGTRLTVT.

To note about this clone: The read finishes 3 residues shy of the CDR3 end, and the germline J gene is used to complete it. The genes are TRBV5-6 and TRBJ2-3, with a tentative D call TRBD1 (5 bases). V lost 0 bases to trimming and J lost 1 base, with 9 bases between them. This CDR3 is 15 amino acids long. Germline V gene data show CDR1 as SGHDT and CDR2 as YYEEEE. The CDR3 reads CASSLDLRGTDTQYF. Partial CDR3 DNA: TGTGCCAGCAGCTTGGACCTCAGGGGCACAGATACG.

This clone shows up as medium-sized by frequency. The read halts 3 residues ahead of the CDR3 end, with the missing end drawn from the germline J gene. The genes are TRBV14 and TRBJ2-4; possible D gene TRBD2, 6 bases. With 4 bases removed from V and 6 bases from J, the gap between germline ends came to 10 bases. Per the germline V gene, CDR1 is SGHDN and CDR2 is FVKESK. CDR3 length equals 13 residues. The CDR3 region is CASSRGLGNIQYF. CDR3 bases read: TGTGCCAGCAGCCGGGGACTGGGAAACATT.

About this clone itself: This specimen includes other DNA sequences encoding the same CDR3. The CDR3 loop is CASSLGTGNYEQYF. The sequenced part of the CDR3 DNA is TGTGCCAGCAGCCTCGGAACAGGAAACTACGAG. The rearrangement uses TRBV5-5 and TRBJ2-7; TRBD1 might be the D (5 bases). Sequencing ends 3 residues short of the CDR3 end; the germline J gene provides the rest. CDR1 and CDR2 (germline): SGHKS, YYEKEE (reference sequence). This CDR3 spans 14 amino acids. The ends were cut back, 4 bases at V and 3 bases at J, with 14 bases in the middle.

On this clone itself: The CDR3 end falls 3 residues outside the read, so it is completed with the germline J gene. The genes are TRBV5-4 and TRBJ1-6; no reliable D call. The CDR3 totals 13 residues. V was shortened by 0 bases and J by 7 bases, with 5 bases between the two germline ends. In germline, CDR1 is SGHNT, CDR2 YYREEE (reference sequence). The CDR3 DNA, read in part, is TGTGCCAGCAGCTTGGACAGAAATTCACCC. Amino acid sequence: CASSLDRNSP. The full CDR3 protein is CASSLDRNSPLHF.